These 9 T cell receptor beta chains originate from one sample sequenced in a study of T cells in Graves' hyperthyroidism and ophthalmopathy. The source material, RNA transcripts, was used to amplify TCR beta CDR3 regions. RT-PCR in the first round (using the HTBI primer set) targeted the TCR CDR3. TCRdb re-derived calls from the multiplex PCR reads in MiXCR, one entry per CDR3 protein. The repertoire holds over 250,000 distinct CDR3 sequences, with approximately 17% as singletons. The source material was blood. These receptor sequences come from a woman aged 60-70 years with Graves' ophthalmopathy.

This rearrangement joins TRBV6-2 or TRBV6-3 to TRBJ1-1, with 9 bases that match TRBD1. The V gene's germline CDR1 is MNHEY and CDR2 SVGEGT. The ends lost 6 bases at V and 7 bases at J; junction bases unmatched: 9. The CDR3 has 14 amino acids. The CDR3 reads CASSIQGAPNEAFF. In DNA, the CDR3 is TGTGCCAGCAGCATACAGGGGGCCCCTAATGAAGCTTTCTTT.

This clonotype was picked up many times. The chain links TRBV20-1 to TRBJ1-1; possibly TRBD1 for D (5 bases). CDR1 is DFQATT, CDR2 SNEGSKA, per germline (reference sequence). CDR3 length equals 14 residues. V gave up 0 bases and J gave up 5 bases, with 13 bases separating them. The CDR3 DNA reads TGCAGTGCTAGAGATCTTTCCGGGGGTACTGAAGCTTTCTTT. Translating gives CSARDLSGGTEAFF.

The rearrangement links TRBV5-1 to TRBJ2-2; D is unclear. The CDR3 length is 13 residues. Trimming removed 4 bases from V and 9 bases from J, with 13 bases in between. CDR1 is SGHRS and CDR2 is YFSETQ in the germline V gene. The CDR3: CASSVGTRRELFF. The CDR3 bases are TGCGCCAGCAGCGTGGGAACCCGCAGGGAGCTGTTTTTT.

This clonotype was recorded a few times. J is TRBJ2-2 and V is TRBV6-1; 7 bases align to TRBD2. CDR3 size: 16 residues. CDR1 and CDR2 from the germline V gene are MNHNS and SASEGT. With V trimmed by 2 bases and J by 4 bases, 7 bases remained unmatched. The CDR3, as DNA: TGTGCCAGCAGTGAAAGGGCTAGCGGAGGCACCGGGGAGCTGTTTTTT. Translating it yields CASSERASGGTGELFF.

In its sample, this clonotype was seen many times. The chain is built from TRBV6-1 and TRBJ2-7, with D tentatively TRBD2 (6 bases). Trimming pared 0 bases from V and 4 bases from J, leaving 19 bases between. CDR3 length: 17 amino acids. Germline lookup yields CDR1 MNHNS and CDR2 SASEGT. CDR3 protein: CASSEALGGNIPYEQYF. In DNA, the CDR3 is TGTGCCAGCAGTGAAGCGCTGGGGGGAAATATCCCTTACGAGCAGTACTTC.

This clonotype has more than one count but fewer than ten. The rearrangement uses TRBV6-1 and TRBJ1-6; TRBD1 might be the D (6 bases). The germline V gene has CDR1 MNHNS and CDR2 SASEGT. V was trimmed by 3 bases and J by 4 bases, leaving 13 bases between them. This CDR3 is 16 amino acids long. Here the CDR3 DNA reads TGTGCCAGCAGTGAGAGGGACGGACAGTATAATTCACCCCTCCACTTT. It codes for CASSERDGQYNSPLHF.

The table lists this clonotype with many counts. The chain carries TRBV5-1 and TRBJ1-2, with a possible D match to TRBD1 (5 bases). CDR3 length: 13 residues. V was pared by 3 bases and J by 4 bases, with 10 bases between. The germline CDR1 and CDR2 sequences are SGHRS and YFSETQ. CDR3 in amino acids: CASSSVGAYGYTF. The CDR3 coding sequence is TGCGCCAGCAGCTCGGTCGGGGCCTATGGCTACACCTTC.

This clonotype was counted between two and nine times. This rearrangement joins TRBV3-1 to TRBJ2-2; D is unclear. Per germline, CDR1 LGHDT and CDR2 YNNKEL (reference sequence). The V end was cut by 1 base, the J end by 9 bases, with 3 bases between. CDR3 length: 11 amino acids. The CDR3 DNA follows: TGTGCCAGCAGCCAAGGACGGGAGCTGTTTTTT. Protein product: CASSQGRELFF. Complete variable domain (other parts from reference TRBV3-1 and TRBJ2-2): DTAVSQTPKYLVTQMGNDKSIKCEQNLGHDTMYWYKQDSKKFLKIMFSYNNKELIINETVPNRFSPKSPDKAHLNLHINSLELGDSAVYFCASSQGRELFFGEGSRLTVL.

This clonotype was observed at least ten times. The chain couples TRBV20-1 to TRBJ2-5; tentative D call: TRBD1 (6 bases). CDR1 is DFQATT and CDR2 is SNEGSKA in the germline V gene (reference sequence). V lost 5 bases and J lost 5, with 15 bases in between. The CDR3 spans 13 residues. The CDR3 spells CSAWDTSGETQYF. The CDR3 bases are TGCAGTGCTTGGGACACGTCTGGGGAGACCCAGTACTTC.